The 5 T cell receptor beta chains below all came from one sample that was sequenced in a study of blood T cell repertoires in COVID-19. Produced via immunoSEQ multiplex PCR; TCRdb's table is partial and in-frame only. Of roughly 54,000 clones listed, about 86% are singletons. Sequencing was done on a sample of peripheral blood. The receptors derive from a woman aged 55-70 years with COVID-19, enrolled during active disease.

The chain joins TRBV7-9 to TRBJ1-1; D unresolved. Trimming cost V 3 bases and J 3 bases, with 5 bases left between them. This CDR3 comprises 12 residues. Germline values: CDR1 SEHNR, CDR2 FQNEAQ (reference sequence). The CDR3 protein is CASSFSHTEAFF. CDR3 bases: TGTGCCAGCAGCTTTAGCCACACTGAAGCTTTCTTT.

The rearrangement uses TRBV12-2 and TRBJ2-1; the table's D call, TRBD1, was not checked against the DNA. TRBV12-2 is a recognized pseudogene. The CDR3 contains 19 residues. CDR3 nucleotides: TGTGCAAGTCGCTTACTTCGTGCCGACTCGGGACAGGGGGACAATGAGCAGTTCTTC. Encoded protein: CASRLLRADSGQGDNEQFF.

The genes are TRBV24-1 and TRBJ2-3; 10 bases agree with TRBD2. With 2 bases clipped from V and 5 bases from J, the junction kept 12 bases outside the gene matches. Germline V gene lookup returns CDR1 KGHDR and CDR2 SFDVKD. CDR3 length: 18 residues. This chain's CDR3 is CATSDCIASGSAGDTQYF. Here the CDR3 DNA reads TGTGCCACCAGTGATTGTATTGCTAGCGGGAGTGCTGGAGATACGCAGTATTTT.

This chain uses TRBV6-4 with TRBJ2-1, with 7 positions matching TRBD2. V shed 7 bases, J shed 7 bases, and the junction held 10 bases outside the gene matches. The CDR3 spans 14 residues. Per the germline V gene, CDR1 is MRHNA and CDR2 is SNTAGT. This chain's CDR3 is CASKAESGTNEQFF. As DNA, the CDR3 is TGTGCCAGCAAGGCGGAGAGCGGGACTAATGAGCAGTTCTTC.

The chain has TRBV5-4 and TRBJ2-5; 9 bases are a match to TRBD1. The CDR3 loop spans 14 amino acids. The germline V gene has CDR1 SGHNT and CDR2 YYREEE (reference sequence). J lost 6 bases, V lost 5 bases, and 8 bases had no gene match. Here the CDR3 DNA reads TGTGCCAGCAGGACCGGGACAGGGATACAGACCCAGTACTTC. Protein sequence: CASRTGTGIQTQYF. Full variable domain (outside the CDR3, taken from reference TRBV5-4 and TRBJ2-5): ETGVTQSPTHLIKTRGQQVTLRCSSQSGHNTVSWYQQALGQGPQFIFQYYREEENGRGNFPPRFSGLQFPNYSSELNVNALELDDSALYLCASRTGTGIQTQYFGPGTRLLVL.